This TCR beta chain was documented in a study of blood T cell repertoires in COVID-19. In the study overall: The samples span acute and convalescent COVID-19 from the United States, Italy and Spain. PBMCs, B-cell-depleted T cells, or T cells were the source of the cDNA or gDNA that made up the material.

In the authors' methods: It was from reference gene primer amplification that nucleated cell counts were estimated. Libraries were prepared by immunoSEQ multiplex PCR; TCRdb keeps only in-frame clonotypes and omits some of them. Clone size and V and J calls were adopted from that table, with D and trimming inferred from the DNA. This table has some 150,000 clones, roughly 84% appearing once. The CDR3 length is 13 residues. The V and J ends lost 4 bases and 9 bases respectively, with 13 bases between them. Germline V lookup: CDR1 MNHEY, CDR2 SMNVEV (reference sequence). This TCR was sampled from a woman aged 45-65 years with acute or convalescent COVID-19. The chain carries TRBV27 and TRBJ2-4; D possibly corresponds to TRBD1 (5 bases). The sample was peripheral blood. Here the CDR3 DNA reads TGTGCCAGCAGTTCAGACAGATCGGGCATTCAGTACTTC. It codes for CASSSDRSGIQYF.